This record concerns one T cell receptor (beta chain) sequence. Its target is not known. Trimming left V 5 bases short and J 0 bases short, with 11 bases between. The CDR3 spans 15 residues. The V gene's germline CDR1 is SGHTA and CDR2 FQGNSA. The data stem from a study of T cells in Graves' hyperthyroidism and ophthalmopathy. Background on the study: Peripheral blood was secured at the point of initial diagnosis, before any treatment.

Individuals with ophthalmopathy presented a Clinical Activity Score of at least 3, a NOSPECS grade of at least 4 and a duration under 3 months. Diagnoses were made from clinical symptoms, serum measures (thyroxine and TRAb), thyroid ultrasound and orbital computed tomography. Amplified TCR beta CDR3 regions came from RNA transcripts. HTBI primers were the set used in a first-round RT-PCR of the TCR CDR3. TCRdb re-called the multiplex PCR reads through MiXCR, storing one row per CDR3 protein. There are roughly 600,000 distinct CDR3 sequences in the sample; 13% to 15% occur only once, and around 13% lies in the top ten. Points from the study as a whole: In the blood, most expanded thyroid clonotypes above 0.001 appeared as well.

This receptor was taken from a woman aged 45 to 65 with Graves' ophthalmopathy. Sequencing input: blood. The chain couples TRBV7-2 to TRBJ1-3; D gene uncertain. The CDR3 nucleotides are TGTGCCAGCAGCCCACATACCAACTCTGGAAACACCATATATTTT. Translated, it gives CASSPHTNSGNTIYF.